This record covers a single T cell receptor beta chain. Its target antigen remains unknown. No base-level quality is on record; no much larger clone is a single base apart. These data come from a study of cytomegalovirus exposure and HLA in healthy donors (dated by TCRdb to the late 2010s). General notes on the study: An earlier analysis of roughly 570 of the donors reported 276 Gb of sequence data and 117 million unique TCR beta sequences obtained from about 179 million T cells. Approximately 300 gigabases of sequencing data and 91 million or so unique TCR sequences made up an early release that covered approximately 700 HLA-typed donors. Of the approximately 370 genotyped donors, less than 90% were placed in the genetic ancestry cluster associated with self-reported Caucasian donors. The study aimed to test whether cataloging public T cell receptors could reveal signatures of past pathogen exposure. The study profiled the T cell repertoires of fewer than 850 subjects by immunosequencing and related them to cytomegalovirus serostatus. Along with the roughly 610-subject first cohort, a separate validation cohort of over a hundred different subjects was used. To predict cytomegalovirus infection status, the study combined high-throughput TCR immunosequencing, statistical association of individual TCRs with disease status, and machine learning. In a later analysis, previously published TCR beta repertoires from roughly 710 donors were re-analyzed and high-resolution HLA genotyping was added so that TCR occurrence patterns could be studied. In the later analysis, no new phenotypic data were used to find candidate immune exposures; instead, reliance was placed on TCR beta sequences and their occurrence across donors. In an earlier analysis of a few hundred of the donors, high-throughput TCR beta sequencing was used to judge whether each TCR beta V gene segment behaved as functional or pseudogenic. Donor age, sex, ethnicity and CMV serostatus were collected together with the repertoire data. Genome-wide SNP genotypes for about 60% of the roughly 700 donors were used in a later genetic analysis, which treated that subset as a discovery cohort. Every repertoire in the discovery cohort had been generated on one and the same sequencing platform. Class I and class II HLA loci were covered by the typing at four-digit resolution. The number of donors typed differed by locus, with roughly 620-630 for A, B, C, DRB1 and DQB1, over 500 for DQA1, nearly 610 for DPA1, and some 450 for DPB1. Roughly 5 DR-DQ haplotypes were handled as single units for association and clustering because linkage in the cohort was strong. On average, around 240,000 unique TCR beta nucleotide sequences were sequenced per donor among roughly 430 genotyped donors of the cohort, with roughly 18% of those sequences being non-productive. The investigation overall reported the following: In a later analysis, most CMV-associated TCR beta chains were found to appear HLA-restricted, with HLA associations seemingly driven largely by CMV exposure. Because the 87-base-pair reads could not distinguish some IMGT-functional V segments, including TRBV6-2 and TRBV6-3, those segments were excluded. The presence/absence analyses assumed that sequencing depth was roughly uniform across donors, and that assumption may not be true. A further reported finding was that TCR beta sequences accurately predicted the HLA-A and HLA-B alleles for most subjects in the first cohort. For the cohort, immune exposure information was limited to CMV serostatus. Because some donors lacked HLA typing at each locus, the association tests relied only on the typed subset. Most TCR sequences were seen in very few donors, while some public TCRs were found in many individuals. In the study, 150 to 200 TCR beta chains were listed as associated with cytomegalovirus. The classifier was reported to diagnose cytomegalovirus status with high specificity and sensitivity in both the original cohort and the validation cohort. In a later genetic analysis, a missense DCLRE1C variant was associated with V-gene and J-gene trimming of TCR beta chains, and the association was replicated in an independent cohort. In a later analysis, the rate of TCR association differed among HLA loci, with DRB1 alleles having the most associated TCRs and HLA-C alleles having the fewest. At a false discovery rate of 0.05, a later analysis linked about 17,000 TCR beta sequences to specific HLA alleles. A group of highly shared sequence variants was considered likely to be a technical artifact of the sequencing pipeline. Linkage disequilibrium might explain the correlated functional status among segregating V segments, but an unknown experimental factor could not be excluded. In vitro tests confirmed that a few of the cytomegalovirus-associated TCR beta chains recognize cytomegalovirus antigens. Several of the top co-occurrence clusters appeared to be linked to parvovirus B19, influenza, CMV and Epstein-Barr virus, according to a later analysis. The cohort was sequenced for TCR beta chains only, and without alpha or paired-chain data the features that could be detected were limited. Assigning TCR associations to individual alleles was difficult when HLA alleles, especially DR and DQ, strongly co-occurred. Because counts were too low, seventeen rarely observed V segments, including chromosome 9 orphons, were excluded from the earlier analysis of 587 of the donors. The authors suggested that the approach could potentially be extended to other disease states and immunological phenotypes. An earlier analysis of some 560 of the donors showed that most TCR beta V segments appeared in productive rearrangements either about 87% or about 30% of the time, which broadly matched IMGT annotations. According to a later genetic analysis, donors in an Asian-associated ancestry cluster had fewer N-insertions in productive TCRs than the roughly 700-donor mean. A later analysis found that HLA-associated TCR beta chains were more clonally expanded and had lower generation probabilities than equally common non-associated chains.

Receptor amplification or capture employed the immunoSEQ multiplex PCR assay. For the multiplex PCR, a mixture combining 60 forward primers for TCR Vbeta segments and 13 reverse primers for TCR Jbeta segments was used. A multiplex PCR assay on genomic DNA amplified the CDR3 region of rearranged TCR beta genes. Amplified TCR beta libraries were sequenced as 87-base-pair reads on the Illumina HiSeq System. The study's processing was this. A later analysis tallied 75 million to 95 million unique TCR beta chains across the 700 or so repertoires, and roughly 11 million of those chains were shared by two or more donors. Raw reads were error-corrected and collapsed into unique sequences with a nearest-neighbor algorithm that merged closely related sequences to remove PCR and sequencing errors. To assign V, D and J gene segments, CDR3 sequences were aligned to IMGT reference sequences. For a sequence to be retained, at least a six-nucleotide match to both a V gene segment and a J gene segment was required. Rearrangements were classified as productive when the CDR3 lacked stop codons and remained in frame with V and J, and all other rearrangements were classified as non-productive. Following IMGT convention, CDR3 was defined as the stretch from the second conserved V-encoded cysteine to the conserved J-encoded phenylalanine. In an earlier analysis of just under 600 of the donors, sequences lacking an unambiguous match to a single V gene segment were excluded. In an earlier analysis of several hundred of the donors, V segments were called functional above 56.7% productive rearrangements and were called segregating when the between-donor standard deviation exceeded 5%. To diagnose cytomegalovirus status from the catalog of TCR beta chain sequences, a statistical classification framework was built. A later analysis assigned V and J genes by comparing TCR nucleotide sequences with IMGT/GENE-DB human TR gene sequences. Using the TCRdist pipeline, a later analysis assigned CDR3 sequences along with most-parsimonious VDJ recombination scenarios. In a later analysis, each TCR beta chain was defined by its CDR3 amino acid sequence together with its V-gene family, and reads lacking a unique V-gene family were excluded. A later analysis removed 450 to 600 highly shared, low-generation-probability nucleotide sequences to deal with suspected cross-contamination and a sequencing artifact. A later analysis calculated a clonal expansion index for each public chain from normalized within-repertoire ranks of inferred template counts. A later analysis computed generation probabilities with a VDJ recombination model fitted to out-of-frame rearrangements, and checked the results against IGoR. In a later analysis, hypergeometric tests were used to score TCR-TCR, TCR-HLA and TCR-CMV co-occurrence, with a repertoire-size bias correction applied to TCR pairs. In a later analysis, false discovery rates were estimated by permuting HLA or CMV assignments 20 times. In a later analysis, co-occurring TCRs were grouped using DBSCAN, with TCRdist sequence similarity added in when clustering inside HLA-allele-positive subsets. For co-occurrence clustering, repertoires with fewer than 30,000 or more than 120,000 public chains were excluded, along with roughly 5 repertoires with anomalous nucleotide sharing. In TCRdb, the immuneACCESS table is reduced to in-frame sequences with V and J assigned. These tables do not hold every clone; where another copy was compared, an unresolved V gene accounts for under half, and the others remain unexplained. V and J calls plus clone size are reproduced from that table; the DNA served to infer D and trimming. The sample table shows around 170,000 clones, and 70% to 80% are seen once. The ten most abundant clones make up about 1.6% of the sample.

The cohort comprised 710 or so healthy bone marrow donors. All cohort members were sampled while nominally healthy, although unrecorded immune exposures were likely present. The donor was CMV seronegative and was included in the group of about 400 seronegative cohort members. A peripheral blood sample was provided by each donor, and peripheral blood mononuclear cells were used for TCR beta sequencing. The Qiagen DNeasy Blood Extraction Kit was used to extract genomic DNA from the blood cell samples. Relative to germline, V is missing 11 bases and J is missing 2 bases, with 15 bases of the junction outside any gene match. The cysteine opens and the phenylalanine closes a CDR3 of 17 amino acids. Here the CDR3 DNA is all that survives: 51 bases in frame from base 1. The germline V gene (reference sequence) sets CDR1 to SGHAT and CDR2 to FQDESV.

The sequence joins TRBV11-1 to TRBJ1-4; TRBD1 lines up with 9 middle nucleotides. The receptor comes from a man aged 40-49 years in good health and CMV-seronegative. The sequencing sample was made of PBMCs. The CDR3 reads CADTLPGQGRTNEKLFF. The DNA reads as follows: TGTGCCGACACACTTCCAGGACAGGGGAGGACTAATGAAAAACTGTTTTTT.